The following is a T cell receptor (beta chain) sequence with its context. This clonotype was recorded many times. No antigen is known for it. No much larger clone exists at a distance of one base, and base qualities are not known. TCR beta CDR3 regions were amplified from RNA transcripts. For the first round of RT-PCR on the TCR CDR3, the HTBI primer set was used together with the Qiagen OneStep RT-PCR kit. The libraries were constructed in a second round of multiplex PCR and then size-selected and purified. Sequencing of the libraries was done on an Illumina HiSeq2000 using paired-end 100 bp reads. The paper's data handling went like this. SOAPnuke was used to process the raw data, with reads discarded if the reads contained adapters or uncalled bases, had a mean Phred below 15, or lacked an exact constant-primer or identifier match. COPE v1.2.5 was used to merge the high-quality paired reads, and each unique nucleotide sequence was defined as a clonotype. Clonotypes were aligned to IMGT TRBV, TRBD and TRBJ reference segments using MiTCR v1.1. The analysis was restricted to V-J combinations with a frequency above 0.0001, which together covered 98% to 99.2% of the repertoires. A TCS score was defined as the ratio between F50 (clonal expansion) and ExV (chaos), using BLOSUM62-based TCRdist between CDR3 peptides within each V-J. Welch's t-statistics and random forest reduced roughly 540 V-J features to roughly 13, which were used in a naive Bayes classifier (R e1071). The public reads were quality trimmed at Q25 with fastp and then assembled into clones with MiXCR by TCRdb, keeping productive beta chains. Each entry merges the rows of one CDR3 protein and shows their most common DNA and genes. TCRdb, not the original authors, processed these V and J calls. The sample table holds roughly 750,000 distinct CDR3 sequences, of which about 15% were seen once. Under 8.5% of the sample lies in the top ten.

A patient counted as having stable Graves' hyperthyroidism if no progression to ophthalmopathy occurred over 18 months of follow-up. Hyperthyroidism patients were newly diagnosed, had a disease duration of under 2 months, and were aged 18 to 65 years. Patients with uncontrolled infections, other autoimmune diseases, pregnancy or lactation were excluded. Clinical symptoms, serum thyroxine and TRAb, thyroid ultrasound, and orbital computed tomography formed the basis for the diagnoses. Ficoll-Paque density gradient centrifugation was used to isolate PBMCs from about 10 ml of fresh peripheral blood. Total RNA was extracted with Trizol reagent, and quality was checked on an Agilent 2100 Bioanalyzer. This sample was taken from a study of T cells in Graves' hyperthyroidism and ophthalmopathy (dated by TCRdb to about 2019). The study in broad terms: Peripheral blood samples were taken at the time of initial diagnosis, prior to any treatment. A discovery cohort of approximately 100 patients, roughly 43 with Graves' ophthalmopathy and under 60 with stable Graves' hyperthyroidism, was used to find distinguishing TCR V-J signatures. Prospective prediction of ophthalmopathy was tested in an independent validation cohort consisting of 18 to 20 hyperthyroidism patients and approximately 16 patients who later progressed to ophthalmopathy. The 95 to 100 discovery patients were randomly split 7:3 into training and test sets. In roughly six Graves' hyperthyroidism patients, the study also compared T-cell repertoires from thyroid tissue with T-cell repertoires from blood. After sampling, hyperthyroidism patients received methimazole starting at 30 mg daily, and ophthalmopathy patients received high-dose intravenous methylprednisolone. According to the paper, TCR Vbeta CDR3 sequencing was carried out on 120 to 150 peripheral blood samples, which came from over 40 ophthalmopathy, around 75 hyperthyroidism and around 17 progressor patients.

From a lookup of the germline V gene, CDR1 and CDR2 are SGHTA and FQGNSA. Trimming leaves V shorter by 5 bases and J shorter by 4 bases, with the junction holding 10 bases beyond the gene matches. From the cysteine up to the phenylalanine, the CDR3 has a length of 16 residues. Left in the record is the CDR3 DNA by itself, 48 bases read in frame from the first base. The research as a whole found: Most expanded thyroid clonotypes (frequency above 0.001) were also detected in blood, a finding suggesting that blood repertoires may reflect thyroid immune responses. In validation, the model predicted progression to ophthalmopathy a median of about 6.5 months before onset, with approximately 70% sensitivity and 72.22% specificity. Sample size was not statistically predetermined, and investigators were not blinded to group allocation. In cross-validation, a model built on a 13 V-J signature told ophthalmopathy apart from stable hyperthyroidism with approximately 90% sensitivity and around 84% specificity, and in testing the same model reached 80%/75%.

This sequence was found in a young man with Graves' hyperthyroidism. Input material: blood. The chain was built from TRBV7-2 and TRBJ2-5; TRBD2 lines up with 10 middle nucleotides. The DNA is as follows: TGTGCCAGCAGCAAATTAGCGGGAGGTCTAAGAGAGACCCAGTACTTC. Protein translation: CASSKLAGGLRETQYF. Reference TRBV7-2 and TRBJ2-5 proteins supply the regions before and after the CDR3; the full variable domain is: GAGVSQSPSNKVTEKGKDVELRCDPISGHTALYWYRQSLGQGLEFLIYFQGNSAPDKSGLPSDRFSAERTGGSVSTLTIQRTQQEDSAVYLCASSKLAGGLRETQYFGPGTRLLVL.